The next 24 T cell receptor beta chains were all read from a single sample in a study of Graves' ophthalmopathy and Graves' hyperthyroidism (dated by TCRdb to 2016 to 2018). Sequencer: Illumina HiSeq 2000. For repertoire sequencing, TCR beta CDR3 regions were amplified from RNA transcripts. HTBI primers and the Qiagen OneStep RT-PCR kit were used in a first-round RT-PCR, which was followed by a second-round multiplex PCR, size selection and purification. TCRdb applied fastp at Q25 and MiXCR to the public reads, then kept only in-frame beta chains. Rows matching on CDR3 protein sequence are summarized as one entry with the most common DNA and genes. This sample gives some 370,000 distinct CDR3 sequences in total; approximately 18% of them show up just once. Clones ranked in the top ten supply 2% to 2.5% of the sample. Sequencing input: peripheral blood. The source of these receptors is an adult woman with stable Graves' hyperthyroidism.

This clonotype has at least ten counts. This chain connects TRBV13 to TRBJ1-1; D possibly corresponds to TRBD1 (6 bases). There are 18 residues in the CDR3. Germline values: CDR1 PRHDT, CDR2 FYEKMQ (reference sequence). V gave up 5 bases and J gave up 4 bases, with 26 bases separating them. This CDR3 reads CASSLRTGRIGGLTEAFF. For the CDR3, the DNA is TGTGCCAGCAGCCTCCGGACGGGGCGGATAGGGGGTCTCACTGAAGCTTTCTTT.

This clonotype was recorded at least ten times. The rearrangement joins TRBV12-3 or TRBV12-4 to TRBJ1-3; D gene ambiguous. This CDR3 region has 14 residues. V was clipped by 5 bases and J by 0 bases, with 8 bases between them. CDR3 residues: CASSPGFSGNTIYF. In nucleotides, the CDR3 is TGTGCCAGCAGTCCGGGGTTCTCTGGAAACACCATATATTTT.

Many counts were recorded for this clonotype. The chain employs TRBV5-1 and TRBJ2-5; 9 positions match TRBD2. Germline trimming cut 4 bases from V and 4 bases from J; bases unmatched to any gene: 5. This CDR3 region has 14 residues. CDR1 and CDR2 from the germline V gene are SGHRS and YFSETQ. As DNA, the CDR3 is TGCGCCAGCAGCGCGTATAGCGGGAGAGAGACCCAGTACTTC. Translating it yields CASSAYSGRETQYF.

This clonotype appeared many times. The V call is TRBV29-1, the J call TRBJ1-2, with 8 bases lining up with TRBD1. The germline V gene has CDR1 SQVTM and CDR2 ANQGSEA. The CDR3 sequence is 13 residues long. After removal of 4 bases from V and 4 bases from J, the junction contained 5 bases not matched to a gene. Written as DNA, the CDR3 is TGCAGCGTTGGGCAGGGGGCTGGCTATGGCTACACCTTC. It specifies CSVGQGAGYGYTF.

This clonotype has at least ten counts. The J gene is TRBJ1-5, the V gene TRBV12-3 or TRBV12-4; 10 bases match TRBD1. This CDR3 is built from 14 residues. The J segment lost 9 bases and the V segment lost 5 bases, leaving 7 bases of the junction unmatched. Written as DNA, the CDR3 is TGTGCCAGCAGTCCTGACAGGGGGCGGAGGCCCCAGCATTTT. This translates into CASSPDRGRRPQHF.

This clonotype was observed a handful of times. The rearrangement joins TRBV27 to TRBJ2-7; D gene ambiguous. V was shortened by 4 bases and J by 2 bases, with 12 bases between the two germline ends. The CDR3 is 14 amino acids. Germline V gene sequence: CDR1 MNHEY, CDR2 SMNVEV (reference sequence). DNA for the CDR3: TGTGCCAGCAGTTCGGTTCTTTTCCCCTACGAGCAGTACTTC. Protein product: CASSSVLFPYEQYF.

There are a few counts of this clonotype. The CDR3 region has the DNA TGTGCCAGCAGCCAAACAGGAGATCAGCCCCAGCATTTT. It codes for CASSQTGDQPQHF. V gene TRBV3-1 combines with J gene TRBJ1-5; perhaps TRBD1 as D (5 bases). The V gene's germline CDR1 is LGHDT and CDR2 YNNKEL (reference sequence). The V and J ends lost 2 bases and 5 bases respectively, with 7 bases between them. This CDR3 region has 13 residues.

The sample holds a few counts of this clonotype. The genes are TRBV11-1 and TRBJ2-4; 11 bases are a match to TRBD2. CDR1 and CDR2 from the germline V gene are SGHAT and FQDESV (reference sequence). This CDR3 region has 18 residues. V trimming: 5 bases; J trimming: 0 bases; junction bases outside the gene matches: 9. The CDR3 nucleotides read TGTGCCAGCAGCGTCGGACTAGCGGGCGTTTTAGCCAAAAACATTCAGTACTTC. It codes for CASSVGLAGVLAKNIQYF.

V usage is TRBV12-3 or TRBV12-4 and J usage is TRBJ1-2; 12 nucleotides agree with TRBD1. The J segment lost 10 bases and the V segment lost 4 bases, leaving 10 bases of the junction unmatched. The CDR3 is 15 residues long. CDR3 sequence reads: CASSWDRGRDKVYTF. The CDR3, as DNA: TGTGCCAGCAGTTGGGACAGGGGGCGCGATAAGGTCTACACCTTC.

The J gene is TRBJ1-5, the V gene TRBV20-1, with D unclear. The CDR3 is made up of 14 amino acids. CDR1 DFQATT and CDR2 SNEGSKA come from the germline V gene (reference sequence). With 4 bases removed from V and 1 base from J, the gap between germline ends came to 11 bases. The DNA of the CDR3 is TGCAGTGCTATAGGCCTCGGGAGCAATCAGCCCCAGCATTTT. It yields the protein CSAIGLGSNQPQHF.

This clonotype showed up just once. The chain carries TRBV6-2 or TRBV6-3 and TRBJ2-2; 13 bases line up with TRBD2. Germline CDR1 reads MNHEY; CDR2 reads SVGEGT. Trimming took 3 bases from V and 4 from J; bases not matched to a gene: 11. The CDR3 sequence is 19 residues long. The CDR3 spells CASSYFRTSGSGGTGELFF. The CDR3 DNA sequence: TGTGCCAGCAGTTATTTCCGGACTAGCGGGAGTGGTGGCACCGGGGAGCTGTTTTTT.

There are many counts of this clonotype. CDR3 nucleotide sequence: TGCAGTGCTAGAGTGATAGAGGCGGAGACCCAGTACTTC. It translates to CSARVIEAETQYF. The V and J genes are TRBV20-1 and TRBJ2-5; D is ambiguous. This CDR3 spans 13 amino acids. The germline CDR1 and CDR2 sequences are DFQATT and SNEGSKA (reference sequence). Trimming took 1 base from V and 5 from J, leaving 11 bases between them.

This clonotype appeared many times. J is TRBJ1-1 and V is TRBV12-3 or TRBV12-4; TRBD1 is a possible D gene (6 bases). The CDR3 totals 13 residues. With 3 bases removed from V and 3 bases from J, the gap between germline ends came to 8 bases. The CDR3 is CASSFRQDTEAFF. The CDR3 coding sequence is TGTGCCAGCAGTTTCCGACAGGACACTGAAGCTTTCTTT.

The CDR3 bases are TGTGCCAGCAGGAGGCGGGAGTTTGGCAGTTCGAGCACTGAAGCTTTCTTT. Translated, it gives CASRRREFGSSSTEAFF. The chain is built from TRBV2 and TRBJ1-1; no definite D call. V lost 6 bases to trimming and J lost 4 bases, with 24 bases between them. The CDR3 covers 17 residues. CDR1 and CDR2 from the germline V gene are SNHLY and FYNNEI. Filled out from reference TRBV2 and TRBJ1-1, the complete variable domain reads EPEVTQTPSHQVTQMGQEVILRCVPISNHLYFYWYRQILGQKVEFLVSFYNNEISEKSEIFDDQFSVERPDGSNFTLKIRSTKLEDSAMYFCASRRREFGSSSTEAFFGQGTRLTVV.

This clonotype was detected ten times or more. In DNA, the CDR3 is TGTGCCAGCAGTGGGTTGAATGGCTACACCTTC. It yields the protein CASSGLNGYTF. The chain has TRBV6-1 and TRBJ1-2; D not certain. With 4 bases removed from V and 6 bases from J, the gap between germline ends came to 6 bases. The CDR3 has 11 residues. Germline CDR1 MNHNS, CDR2 SASEGT.

Only a few counts were recorded for this clonotype. V gene TRBV18 combines with J gene TRBJ2-7; D is unresolved. CDR3 length: 16 residues. Trimming cost V 3 bases and J 3 bases, with 18 bases left between them. Germline CDR1 reads KGHSH; CDR2 reads LQKENI. The CDR3 region has the DNA TGTGCCAGCTCACCGTCCCGCACATTGTATCTCTACGAGCAGTACTTC. This encodes CASSPSRTLYLYEQYF.

This clonotype was observed at least ten times. The J gene is TRBJ1-1, the V gene TRBV7-6, with D unclear. V was cut by 5 bases and J by 4 bases, with 14 bases left in between. The CDR3 is made up of 14 amino acids. Germline CDR1 SGHVS, CDR2 FNYEAQ. Here the CDR3 reads CASSRTDTGTEAFF. CDR3 DNA: TGTGCCAGCAGCCGAACAGACACGGGCACTGAAGCTTTCTTT.

CDR3 region: CASSTRTGSTTEAFF. The CDR3 DNA reads as TGTGCCAGCAGTACCAGGACAGGGAGCACCACTGAAGCTTTCTTT. The chain is built from TRBV12-3 or TRBV12-4 and TRBJ1-1; TRBD1 aligns across 8 bases. This CDR3 comprises 15 residues. V was clipped by 5 bases and J by 4 bases; unmatched bases: 9.

This clonotype was seen ten or more times. At one end, the junction sequence differs from germline, possibly due to a read error. This chain links TRBV7-3 with TRBJ2-2; TRBD2 agrees at 12 bases. There are 15 residues in the CDR3. Germline V CDR1 and CDR2: SGHTA, FQGTGA. Here the CDR3 reads CASSPGLAGTGELLF. The DNA for the CDR3 is TGTGCCAGCAGCCCCGGACTAGCGGGAACCGGGGAGCTGCTTTTT.

This clonotype was counted at least ten times. The rearrangement links TRBV30 to TRBJ2-7; a possible D gene is TRBD1 (5 bases). Per germline, CDR1 GTSNPN and CDR2 SVGIG (reference sequence). The length of the CDR3 is 13 residues. The V end was cut by 3 bases, the J end by 0 bases, with 9 bases between. In DNA form, the CDR3 reads TGTGCCTGGAGGAGACAGCGCTCCTACGAGCAGTACTTC. Its protein is CAWRRQRSYEQYF. Together with reference TRBV30 and TRBJ2-7, the CDR3 gives the full variable domain: SQTIHQWPATLVQPVGSPLSLECTVEGTSNPNLYWYRQAAGRGLQLLFYSVGIGQISSEVPQNLSASRPQDRQFILSSKKLLLSDSGFYLCAWRRQRSYEQYFGPGTRLTVT.

This clonotype was detected many times. The chain links TRBV11-2 to TRBJ2-7; D may be TRBD1 or TRBD2 (6 bases each). Trimming left V 6 bases short and J 4 bases short, with 22 bases between. The V gene's germline CDR1 is SGHAT and CDR2 FQNNGV. The CDR3 runs 16 residues. CDR3 in amino acids: CASSPIRTAAGYEQYF. The CDR3 bases are TGTGCCAGCAGTCCAATCCGGACAGCTGCGGGATACGAGCAGTACTTC.

This clonotype was seen ten or more times. V and J are TRBV30 and TRBJ1-3; no reliable D call. The V gene lost 0 bases and the J gene lost 4 bases, with 7 bases spanning the gap. Germline CDR1 is GTSNPN and CDR2 is SVGIG (reference sequence). CDR3 length: 13 amino acids. The CDR3 reads CAWSVRLGNTIYF. The CDR3 DNA is TGTGCCTGGAGTGTACGTTTGGGAAACACCATATATTTT. Filled out from reference TRBV30 and TRBJ1-3, the complete variable domain reads SQTIHQWPATLVQPVGSPLSLECTVEGTSNPNLYWYRQAAGRGLQLLFYSVGIGQISSEVPQNLSASRPQDRQFILSSKKLLLSDSGFYLCAWSVRLGNTIYFGEGSWLTVV.

This clonotype was recorded many times. This chain links TRBV12-3 or TRBV12-4 with TRBJ2-7; 8 nucleotides agree with TRBD2. This CDR3 has 14 residues. With V trimmed by 4 bases and J by 2 bases, 4 bases remained unmatched. As DNA, the CDR3 is TGTGCCAGCAGTTCCAGCGGGAGAACCTACGAGCAGTACTTC. As protein: CASSSSGRTYEQYF.

This clonotype appeared many times. This chain uses TRBV20-1 with TRBJ1-2; 8 bases agree with TRBD1. Germline V gives CDR1 DFQATT, CDR2 SNEGSKA (reference sequence). The J segment lost 8 bases and the V segment lost 3 bases, leaving 5 bases of the junction unmatched. CDR3 length: 12 amino acids. CDR3 residues: CSASADREGYTF. CDR3 bases: TGCAGTGCTAGCGCGGACAGGGAGGGCTACACCTTC.